Sequencing of this T cell receptor beta chain was carried out in a study of early T cells in non-severe SARS-CoV-2 infection. Turning to the study itself: Chains stayed unpaired after sequencing of bulk RNA from unsorted whole blood.

Study-level results: Sequences matched to VDJdb favored anti-spike CD8 responses, while private and CD4 specificities were missed.

In regard to this clonotype: Its antigen is undetermined.

Attachment of unique molecular identifiers was made to individual cDNA molecules. TCRdb re-called the 5' RACE reads with MiXCR, one entry per CDR3 protein. The sample yields tens of thousands of distinct CDR3 sequences, about 5.7% seen once. The receptor's source is an adult who was a healthcare worker with PCR-confirmed SARS-CoV-2 infection or an uninfected control (not recorded which). The starting material was whole blood, obtained at baseline.

The CDR3, as DNA: TGCAGTGCTAGGCGGACTGGCGCGGACATTCAGTACTTC. Translating gives CSARRTGADIQYF. The chain has TRBV20-1 and TRBJ2-4; D is perhaps TRBD2 (5 bases). Trimming shortened V by 3 bases and J by 8 bases, and 14 bases separated the two germline ends. The length of the CDR3 is 13 residues. Germline-derived CDR1 and CDR2 are DFQATT and SNEGSKA (reference sequence).